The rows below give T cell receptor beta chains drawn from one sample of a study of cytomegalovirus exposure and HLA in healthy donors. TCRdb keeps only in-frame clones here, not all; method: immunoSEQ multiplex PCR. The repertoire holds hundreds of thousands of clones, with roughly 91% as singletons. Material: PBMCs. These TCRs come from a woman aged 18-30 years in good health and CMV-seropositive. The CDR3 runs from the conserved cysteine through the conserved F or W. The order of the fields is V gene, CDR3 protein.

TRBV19,CASSKSGTAYEQYF
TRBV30,CAWSGFEGAYGYTF
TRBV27,CASSLYERPNEQFF
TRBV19,CASSKSRASYEQYF
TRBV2,CASSYDRGDQPQHF
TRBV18,CASSPTPGAFVEAFF
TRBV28,CASSRGGGSGGNEQFF
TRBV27,CASSRGVISYEQYF
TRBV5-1,CASSLEAGDSKQFF
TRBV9,CASSVGWGNQPQHF
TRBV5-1,CASSLGSRDTEAFF
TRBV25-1,CASRGAGGPPYYEQYF
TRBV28,CASSLSQGGQPQHF
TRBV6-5,CASSHRGTRNQPQHF
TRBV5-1,CASRGRGLDTEAFF
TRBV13,CASSLYGLSYNEQFF
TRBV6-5,CASTPYRGSYEQYF
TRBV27,CASSLTGTENTEAFF
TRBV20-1,CSAATGTEAFF
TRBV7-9,CASSSPLDRVGTEAFF
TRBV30,CAWSTGFYIEAFF
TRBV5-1,CASSPWASGRAPTDTQYF
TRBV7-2,CASSPSWAGETQYF
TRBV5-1,CASSPSRGENTEAFF
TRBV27,CASSRGLAGFNEQFF
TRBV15,CATSGDRGYEQYF
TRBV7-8,CASSLAGRQGGNQPQHF
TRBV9,CASSPLGRANYGYTF
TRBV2,CASRQGTASYEQYF
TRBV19,CASSSRLAGITDTQYF
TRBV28,CASSRIDRPYGYTF
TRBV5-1,CASSSNPGREQYF
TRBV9,CASSVQGHTTHTEAFF
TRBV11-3,CASSYRTGATGELFF
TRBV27,CASSPETSYYNEQFF
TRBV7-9,CASSFGTSGGSTYEQYF
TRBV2,CASSPTYNEQFF
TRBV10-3,CAISDSGRDTDTQYF
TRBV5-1,CASSRSGRTEDTQYF
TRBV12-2,CASRLADTSGSQETQYF
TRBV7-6,CASSLLDSHEQYF
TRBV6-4,CASSGLAGSDTQYF
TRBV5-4,CASSLFMNTEAFF
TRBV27,CASSSQGANEQFF
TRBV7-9,CASSLTGTSDFEQFF
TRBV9,CASSPGLAAGHEQFF
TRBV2,CASIGGDSYNEQFF
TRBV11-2,CASTTGAYEQYF
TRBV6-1,CASSEIRDRAINTEAFF
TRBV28,CASSFRGNTIYF
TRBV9,CASSVGLASSYEQYF
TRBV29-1,CSVGGREAFDGYTF
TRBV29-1,CSVEGQIDPYNEQFF
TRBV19,CASSISLAVYNEQFF
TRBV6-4,CASRRDGMDTGELFF
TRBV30,CAWSVLGGGSGELFF
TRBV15,CATSRDLAASRRTEAFF
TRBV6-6,CASRRQEYQETQYF
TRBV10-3,CAIRDSYEQYF
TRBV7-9,CASSLDGTRSEQFF